The TCR beta chain under discussion was sequenced for a study of blood T cell repertoires in COVID-19. About the research overall: Donors in the United States, Italy and Spain gave samples during acute or convalescent COVID-19.

Original data processing: Cell counts per sample came from amplifying reference gene primers. This table comes from immunoSEQ multiplex PCR, and its TCRdb copy is limited to in-frame clones, with some not included. V and J calls and clone size are those listed in that table; D and trimming were worked out from the DNA. The table records more than 110,000 clones, 75% to 90% of them present only once. Germline assignment: CDR1 LNHDA and CDR2 SQIVND (reference sequence). The CDR3 is made up of 19 amino acids. Trimming left V 1 base short and J 0 bases short, with 19 bases between. The sequence was obtained from a woman older than 75 with acute or convalescent COVID-19. The chain is built from TRBV19 and TRBJ1-5; D is uncertain. Sequenced input: peripheral blood. CDR3 sequence reads: CASSIAGSFVSYSNQPQHF. The CDR3 bases are TGTGCCAGTAGTATAGCGGGGAGTTTCGTATCTTATAGCAATCAGCCCCAGCATTTT.